The clone carrying this TCR beta chain was seen repeatedly, ten times or more. Its antigen is as yet unknown. The V gene lost 1 base and the J gene lost 6 bases, with 10 bases spanning the gap. From germline, CDR1 is SGDLS and CDR2 YYNGEE. The CDR3 extends over 13 amino acids. TCRdb passed the 5' RACE reads through MiXCR, listing each CDR3 protein once. The sample includes about 42,000 distinct CDR3 sequences, less than 3.5% seen only once; the top ten take over 4%. The sample belongs to a study of CD8 T cells in ankylosing spondylitis. Study-wide results and limits: Characteristic of ankylosing spondylitis blood, it appeared, was a TCR beta motif comprising fewer than 10 highly homologous variants.

The chain links TRBV9 to TRBJ1-2; D gene uncertain. The sample consisted of blood, either unsorted or a sorted T cell fraction (not recorded which). The TCR was taken from a male donor with ankylosing spondylitis or in good health (not recorded which). The CDR3 loop is CASSVNPADGYTF. CDR3 in DNA: TGTGCCAGCAGCGTAAACCCAGCGGATGGCTACACCTTC.